In this sample, the clone carrying this T cell receptor (beta chain) turned up a few times. The protocol was immunoSEQ multiplex PCR, while the TCRdb copy is restricted to in-frame clones and leaves out a portion. The sample has more than 30,000 clones; 60% to 80% are singletons. This entry is derived from a study of STAT5B mutations in CD4+ large granular lymphocyte leukemia. Trimming cost V 0 bases and J 2 bases, with 9 bases left between them. This CDR3 is 15 amino acids long. The germline V gene encodes CDR1 SGHRS and CDR2 YFSETQ. This clonotype was sampled from a human donor in good health. This sequence joins TRBV5-1 and TRBJ1-5, with D tentatively TRBD1 (6 bases). The specimen was CD4+ T cells from blood buffy coats. The CDR3: CASSLEAGGNQPQHF. In DNA form, the CDR3 reads TGCGCCAGCAGCTTGGAGGCAGGGGGCAATCAGCCCCAGCATTTT.